This T cell receptor beta chain was identified in a study of blood T cell repertoires in COVID-19. Study summary: Samples came from the United States, Italy and Spain, spanning acute and convalescent COVID-19.

Germline loops: CDR1 SNHLY, CDR2 FYNNEI. The CDR3 runs to 15 residues. V gave up 1 base and J gave up 10 bases; unmatched junction bases: 9. Repertoires were generated with immunoSEQ multiplex PCR, while TCRdb's copy carries only in-frame clones and drops some. The sample has approximately 54,000 clones, about 82% seen once. Sequenced input: peripheral blood. The receptor was isolated from a man at least 80 years old with active COVID-19. The rearrangement uses TRBV2 and TRBJ2-4; TRBD2 aligns across 8 bases. The CDR3, as DNA: TGTGCCAGCAGTGAAGAGGGAGCGGGAGTTGGGATTCAGTACTTC. It specifies CASSEEGAGVGIQYF. The full variable domain, with the rest looked up from reference TRBV2 and TRBJ2-4, is EPEVTQTPSHQVTQMGQEVILRCVPISNHLYFYWYRQILGQKVEFLVSFYNNEISEKSEIFDDQFSVERPDGSNFTLKIRSTKLEDSAMYFCASSEEGAGVGIQYFGAGTRLSVL.